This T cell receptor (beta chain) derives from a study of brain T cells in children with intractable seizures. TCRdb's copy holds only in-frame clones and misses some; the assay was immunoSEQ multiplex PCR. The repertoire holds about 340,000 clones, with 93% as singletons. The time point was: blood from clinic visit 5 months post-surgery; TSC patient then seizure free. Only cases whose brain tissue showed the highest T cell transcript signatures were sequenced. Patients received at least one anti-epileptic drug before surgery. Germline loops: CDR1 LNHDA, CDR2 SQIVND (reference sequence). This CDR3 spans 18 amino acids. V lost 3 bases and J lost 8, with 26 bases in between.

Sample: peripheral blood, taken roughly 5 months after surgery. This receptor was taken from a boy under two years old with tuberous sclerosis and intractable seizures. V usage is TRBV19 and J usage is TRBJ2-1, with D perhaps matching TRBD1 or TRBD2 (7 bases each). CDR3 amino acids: CASSIGPFSAGGGDEQFF. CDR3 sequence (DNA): TGTGCCAGTAGTATTGGACCCTTTTCCGCAGGGGGAGGGGATGAGCAGTTCTTC.